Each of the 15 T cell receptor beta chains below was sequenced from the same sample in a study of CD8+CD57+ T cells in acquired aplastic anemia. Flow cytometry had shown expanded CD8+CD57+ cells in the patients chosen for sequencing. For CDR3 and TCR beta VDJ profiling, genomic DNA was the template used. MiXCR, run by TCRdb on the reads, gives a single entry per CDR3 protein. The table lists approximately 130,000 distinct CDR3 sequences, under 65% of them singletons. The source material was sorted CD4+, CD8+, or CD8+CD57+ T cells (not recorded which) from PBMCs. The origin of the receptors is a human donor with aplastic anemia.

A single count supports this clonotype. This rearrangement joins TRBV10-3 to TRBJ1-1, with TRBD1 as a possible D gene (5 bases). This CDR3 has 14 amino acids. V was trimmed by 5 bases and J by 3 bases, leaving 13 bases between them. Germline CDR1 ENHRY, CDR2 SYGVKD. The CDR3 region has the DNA TGTGCCATCAGTAAATCCGACAGAGACACTGAAGCTTTCTTT. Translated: CAISKSDRDTEAFF.

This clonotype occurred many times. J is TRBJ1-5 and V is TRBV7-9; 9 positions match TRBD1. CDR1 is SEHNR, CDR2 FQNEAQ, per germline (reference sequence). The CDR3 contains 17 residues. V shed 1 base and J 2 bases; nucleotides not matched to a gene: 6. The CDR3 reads CASSLGGTGRGNQPQHF. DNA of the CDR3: TGTGCCAGCAGCTTAGGCGGGACAGGGAGGGGCAATCAGCCCCAGCATTTT.

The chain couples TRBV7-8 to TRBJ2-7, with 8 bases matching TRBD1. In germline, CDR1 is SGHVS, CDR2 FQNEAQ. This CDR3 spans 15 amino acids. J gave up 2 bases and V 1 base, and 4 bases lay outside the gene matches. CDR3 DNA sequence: TGTGCCAGCAGCTTAGTGGCCAGGGGGCCCTACGAGCAGTACTTC. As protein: CASSLVARGPYEQYF.

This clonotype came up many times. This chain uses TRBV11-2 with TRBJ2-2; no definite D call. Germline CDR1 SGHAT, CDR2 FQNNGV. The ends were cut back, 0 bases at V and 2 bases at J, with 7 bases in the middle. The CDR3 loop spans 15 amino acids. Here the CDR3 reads CASSLDLGNTGELFF. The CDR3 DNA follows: TGTGCCAGCAGCTTAGATCTAGGAAACACCGGGGAGCTGTTTTTT.

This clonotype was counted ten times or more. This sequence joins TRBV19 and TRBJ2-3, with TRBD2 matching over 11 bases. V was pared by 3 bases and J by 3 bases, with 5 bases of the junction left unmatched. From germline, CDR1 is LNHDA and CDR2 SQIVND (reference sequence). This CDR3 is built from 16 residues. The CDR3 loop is CASSMVAGGYTDTQYF. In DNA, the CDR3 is TGTGCCAGTAGTATGGTAGCGGGGGGGTATACAGATACGCAGTATTTT.

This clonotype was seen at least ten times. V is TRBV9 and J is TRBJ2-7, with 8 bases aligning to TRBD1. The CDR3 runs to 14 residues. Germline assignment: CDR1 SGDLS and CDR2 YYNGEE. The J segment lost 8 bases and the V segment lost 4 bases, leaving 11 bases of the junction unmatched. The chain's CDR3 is CASSYNSGQAKQYF. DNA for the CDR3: TGTGCCAGCAGCTATAATTCGGGACAGGCCAAGCAGTACTTC.

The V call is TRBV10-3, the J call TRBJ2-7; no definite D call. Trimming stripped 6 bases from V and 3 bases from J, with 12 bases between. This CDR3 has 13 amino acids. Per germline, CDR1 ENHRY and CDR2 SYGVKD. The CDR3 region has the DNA TGTGCCATCAGCCCTGCAAGCTTCTACGAGCAGTACTTC. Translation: CAISPASFYEQYF.

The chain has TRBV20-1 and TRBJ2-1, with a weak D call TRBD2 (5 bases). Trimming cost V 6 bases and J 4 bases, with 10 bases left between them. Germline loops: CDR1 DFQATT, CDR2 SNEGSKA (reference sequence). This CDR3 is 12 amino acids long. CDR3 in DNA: TGCAGTGCGATACTAGTTTACAATGAGCAGTTCTTC. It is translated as CSAILVYNEQFF.

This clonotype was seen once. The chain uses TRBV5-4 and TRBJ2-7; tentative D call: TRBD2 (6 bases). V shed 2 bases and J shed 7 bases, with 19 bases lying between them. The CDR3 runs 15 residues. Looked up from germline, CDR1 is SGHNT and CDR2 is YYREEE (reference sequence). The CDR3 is CASSLMGGGAGEQYF. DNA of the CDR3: TGTGCCAGCAGCTTAATGGGAGGCGGGGCGGGTGAGCAGTACTTC.

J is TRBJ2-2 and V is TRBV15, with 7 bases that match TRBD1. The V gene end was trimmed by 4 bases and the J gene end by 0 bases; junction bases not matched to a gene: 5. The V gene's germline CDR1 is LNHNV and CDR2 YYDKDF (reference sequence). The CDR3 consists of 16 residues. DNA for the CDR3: TGTGCCACCAGCAACAGGGGCGTCGCGAACACCGGGGAGCTGTTTTTT. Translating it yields CATSNRGVANTGELFF. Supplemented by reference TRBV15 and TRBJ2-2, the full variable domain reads DAMVIQNPRYQVTQFGKPVTLSCSQTLNHNVMYWYQQKSSQAPKLLFHYYDKDFNNEADTPDNFQSRRPNTSFCFLDIRSPGLGDTAMYLCATSNRGVANTGELFFGEGSRLTVL.

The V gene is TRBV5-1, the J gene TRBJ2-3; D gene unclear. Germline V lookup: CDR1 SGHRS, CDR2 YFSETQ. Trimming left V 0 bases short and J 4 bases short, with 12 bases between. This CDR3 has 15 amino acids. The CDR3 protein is CASSLGVGNPDTQYF. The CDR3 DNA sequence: TGCGCCAGCAGCTTGGGAGTTGGGAACCCAGATACGCAGTATTTT.

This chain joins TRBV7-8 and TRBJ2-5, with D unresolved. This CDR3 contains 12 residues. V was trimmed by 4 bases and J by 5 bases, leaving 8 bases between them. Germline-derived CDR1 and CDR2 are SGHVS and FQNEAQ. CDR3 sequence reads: CASSYRAETQYF. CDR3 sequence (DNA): TGTGCCAGCAGCTATAGGGCCGAGACCCAGTACTTC.

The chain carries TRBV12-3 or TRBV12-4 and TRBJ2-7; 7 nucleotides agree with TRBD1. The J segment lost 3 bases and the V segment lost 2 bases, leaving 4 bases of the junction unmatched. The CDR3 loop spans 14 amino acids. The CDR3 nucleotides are TGTGCCAGCAGTTTATCCGGACAGGTCTACGAGCAGTACTTC. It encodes CASSLSGQVYEQYF.

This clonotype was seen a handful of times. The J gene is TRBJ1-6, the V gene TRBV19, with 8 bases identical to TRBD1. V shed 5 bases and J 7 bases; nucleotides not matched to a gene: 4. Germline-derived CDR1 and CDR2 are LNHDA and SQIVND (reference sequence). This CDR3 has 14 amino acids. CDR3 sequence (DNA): TGTGCCAGTAGTTCTCGGACAGGGAATTCACCCCTCCACTTT. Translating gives CASSSRTGNSPLHF.

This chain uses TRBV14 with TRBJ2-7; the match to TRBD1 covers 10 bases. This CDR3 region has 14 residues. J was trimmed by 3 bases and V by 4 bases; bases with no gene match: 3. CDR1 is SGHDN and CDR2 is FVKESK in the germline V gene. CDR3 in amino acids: CASSRQGADYEQYF. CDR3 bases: TGTGCCAGCAGCCGACAGGGGGCGGACTACGAGCAGTACTTC.